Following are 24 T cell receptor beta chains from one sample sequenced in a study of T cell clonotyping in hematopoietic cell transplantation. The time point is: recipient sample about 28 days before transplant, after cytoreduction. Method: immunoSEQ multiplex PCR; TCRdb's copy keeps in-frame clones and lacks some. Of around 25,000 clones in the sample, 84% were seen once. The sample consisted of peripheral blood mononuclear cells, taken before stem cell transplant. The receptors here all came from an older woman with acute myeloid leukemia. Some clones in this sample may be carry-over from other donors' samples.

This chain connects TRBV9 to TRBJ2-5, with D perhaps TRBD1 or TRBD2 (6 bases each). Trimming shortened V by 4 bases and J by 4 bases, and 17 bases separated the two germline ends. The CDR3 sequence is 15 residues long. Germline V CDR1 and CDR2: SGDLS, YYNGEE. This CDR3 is CASSSRGGGGETQYF. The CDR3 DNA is TGTGCCAGCAGCTCTCGGGGCGGAGGGGGAGAGACCCAGTACTTC.

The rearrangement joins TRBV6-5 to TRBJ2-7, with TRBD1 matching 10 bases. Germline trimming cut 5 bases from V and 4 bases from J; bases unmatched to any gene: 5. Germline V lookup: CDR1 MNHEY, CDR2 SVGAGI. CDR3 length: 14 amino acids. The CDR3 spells CASSTMDRGYEQYF. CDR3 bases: TGTGCCAGCAGTACGATGGACAGGGGGTACGAGCAGTACTTC.

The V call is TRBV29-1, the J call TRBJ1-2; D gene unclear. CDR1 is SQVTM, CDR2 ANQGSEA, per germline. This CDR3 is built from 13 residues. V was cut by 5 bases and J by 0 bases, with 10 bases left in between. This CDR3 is CSVFDPANYGYTF. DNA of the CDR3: TGCAGCGTTTTTGACCCCGCTAACTATGGCTACACCTTC.

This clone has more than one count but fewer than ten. The CDR3 sequence is CASNEQFF. CDR3 coding DNA: TGTGCCAGCAACGAGCAGTTCTTC. The rearrangement links TRBV2 to TRBJ2-1; D is undetermined. Germline V gene lookup returns CDR1 SNHLY and CDR2 FYNNEI. The CDR3 totals 8 residues. V lost 7 bases to trimming and J lost 10 bases, with 2 bases between them.

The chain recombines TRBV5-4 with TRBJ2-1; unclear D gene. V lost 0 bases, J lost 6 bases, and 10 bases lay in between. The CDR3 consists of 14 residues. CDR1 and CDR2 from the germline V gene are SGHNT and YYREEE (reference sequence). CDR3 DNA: TGTGCCAGCAGCTTGGTGGATACTTCCAATGAGCAGTTCTTC. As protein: CASSLVDTSNEQFF.

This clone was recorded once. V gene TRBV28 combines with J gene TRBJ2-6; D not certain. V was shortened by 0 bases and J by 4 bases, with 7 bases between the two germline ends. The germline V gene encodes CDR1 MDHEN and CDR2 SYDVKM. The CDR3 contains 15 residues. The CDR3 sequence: CASSLWPAGANVLTF. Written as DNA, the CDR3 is TGTGCCAGCAGTTTATGGCCAGCCGGGGCCAACGTCCTGACTTTC.

The DNA for the CDR3 is TGTGCCAGCATTCTTTTTCAGGGCGGCACTGAAGCTTTCTTT. As protein: CASILFQGGTEAFF. The rearrangement links TRBV27 to TRBJ1-1; D possibly corresponds to TRBD1 (5 bases). The germline CDR1 and CDR2 sequences are MNHEY and SMNVEV (reference sequence). The V end was cut by 7 bases, the J end by 4 bases, with 16 bases between. The CDR3 has 14 residues.

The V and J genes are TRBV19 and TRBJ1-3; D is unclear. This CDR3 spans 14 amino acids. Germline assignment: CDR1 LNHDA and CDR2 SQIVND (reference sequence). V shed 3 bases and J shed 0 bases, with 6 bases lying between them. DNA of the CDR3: TGTGCCAGTAGTATCAGCAACTCTGGAAACACCATATATTTT. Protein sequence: CASSISNSGNTIYF.

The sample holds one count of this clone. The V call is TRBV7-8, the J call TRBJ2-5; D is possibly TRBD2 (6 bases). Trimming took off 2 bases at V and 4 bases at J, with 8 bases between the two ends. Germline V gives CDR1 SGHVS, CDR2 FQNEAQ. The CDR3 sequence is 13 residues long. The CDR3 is CASSLRETETQYF. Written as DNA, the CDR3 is TGTGCCAGCAGCTTACGGGAGACAGAGACCCAGTACTTC.

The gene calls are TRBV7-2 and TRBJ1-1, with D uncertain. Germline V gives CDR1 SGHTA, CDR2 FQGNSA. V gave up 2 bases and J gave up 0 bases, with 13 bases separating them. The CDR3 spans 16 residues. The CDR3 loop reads CASSLWPPHMNTEAFF. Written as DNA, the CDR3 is TGTGCCAGCAGCTTATGGCCACCGCACATGAACACTGAAGCTTTCTTT.

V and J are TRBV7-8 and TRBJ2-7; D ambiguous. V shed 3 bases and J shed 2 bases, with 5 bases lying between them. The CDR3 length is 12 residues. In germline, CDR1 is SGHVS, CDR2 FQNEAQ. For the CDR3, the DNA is TGTGCCAGCAGCTTGACGACCTACGAGCAGTACTTC. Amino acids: CASSLTTYEQYF.

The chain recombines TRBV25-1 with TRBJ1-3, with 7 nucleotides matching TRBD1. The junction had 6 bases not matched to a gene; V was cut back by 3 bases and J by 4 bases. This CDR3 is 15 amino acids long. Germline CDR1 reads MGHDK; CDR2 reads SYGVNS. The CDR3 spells CASSDQQGFGNTIYF. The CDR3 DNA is TGTGCCAGCAGTGACCAACAGGGGTTCGGAAACACCATATATTTT.

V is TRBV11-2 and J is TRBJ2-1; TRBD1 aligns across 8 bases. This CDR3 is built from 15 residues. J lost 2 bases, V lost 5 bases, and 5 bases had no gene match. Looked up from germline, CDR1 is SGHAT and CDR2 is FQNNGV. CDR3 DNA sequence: TGTGCCAGCAGCCTTCAGGGGGCCACCTACAATGAGCAGTTCTTC. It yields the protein CASSLQGATYNEQFF.

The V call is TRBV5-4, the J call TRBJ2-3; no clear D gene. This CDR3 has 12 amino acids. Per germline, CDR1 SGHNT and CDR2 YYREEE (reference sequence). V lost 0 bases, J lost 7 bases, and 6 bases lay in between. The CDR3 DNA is TGTGCCAGCAGCTTGGCCGAGAATACGCAGTATTTT. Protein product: CASSLAENTQYF.

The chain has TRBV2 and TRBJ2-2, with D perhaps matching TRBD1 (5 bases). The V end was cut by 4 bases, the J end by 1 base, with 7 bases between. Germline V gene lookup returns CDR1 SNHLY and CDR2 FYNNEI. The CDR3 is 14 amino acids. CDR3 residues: CASSAQGNTGELFF. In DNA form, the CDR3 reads TGTGCCAGCAGTGCCCAGGGGAACACCGGGGAGCTGTTTTTT.

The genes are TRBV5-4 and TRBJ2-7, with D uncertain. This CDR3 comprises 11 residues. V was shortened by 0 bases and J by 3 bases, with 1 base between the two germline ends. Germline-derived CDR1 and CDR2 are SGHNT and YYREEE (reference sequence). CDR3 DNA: TGTGCCAGCAGCTTGGACTACGAGCAGTACTTC. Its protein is CASSLDYEQYF.

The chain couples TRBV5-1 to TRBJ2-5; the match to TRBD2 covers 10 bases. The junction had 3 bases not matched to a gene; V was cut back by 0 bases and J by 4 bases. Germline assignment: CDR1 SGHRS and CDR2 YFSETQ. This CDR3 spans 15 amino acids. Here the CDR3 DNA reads TGCGCCAGCAGCTTGGGGGGACTAGCGTTAGAGACCCAGTACTTC. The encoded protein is CASSLGGLALETQYF.

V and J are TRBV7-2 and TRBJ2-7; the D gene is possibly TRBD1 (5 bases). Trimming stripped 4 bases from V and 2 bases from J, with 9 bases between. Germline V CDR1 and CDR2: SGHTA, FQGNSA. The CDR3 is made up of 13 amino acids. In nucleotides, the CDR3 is TGTGCCAGCAGCTCCCGACAGACCTACGAGCAGTACTTC. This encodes CASSSRQTYEQYF. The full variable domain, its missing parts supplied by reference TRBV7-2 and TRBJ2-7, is GAGVSQSPSNKVTEKGKDVELRCDPISGHTALYWYRQSLGQGLEFLIYFQGNSAPDKSGLPSDRFSAERTGGSVSTLTIQRTQQEDSAVYLCASSSRQTYEQYFGPGTRLTVT.

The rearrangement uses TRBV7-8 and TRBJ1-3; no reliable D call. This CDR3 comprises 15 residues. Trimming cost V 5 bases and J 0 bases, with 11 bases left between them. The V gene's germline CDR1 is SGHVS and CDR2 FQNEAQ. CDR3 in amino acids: CASSQIGYSGNTIYF. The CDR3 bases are TGTGCCAGCAGCCAGATAGGGTACTCTGGAAACACCATATATTTT.

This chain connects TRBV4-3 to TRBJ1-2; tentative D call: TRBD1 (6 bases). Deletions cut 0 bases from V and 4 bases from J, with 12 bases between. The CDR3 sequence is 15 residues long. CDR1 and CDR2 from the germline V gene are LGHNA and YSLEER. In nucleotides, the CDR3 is TGCGCCAGCAGCCAAGATCGGGGGACATCCTATGGCTACACCTTC. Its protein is CASSQDRGTSYGYTF.

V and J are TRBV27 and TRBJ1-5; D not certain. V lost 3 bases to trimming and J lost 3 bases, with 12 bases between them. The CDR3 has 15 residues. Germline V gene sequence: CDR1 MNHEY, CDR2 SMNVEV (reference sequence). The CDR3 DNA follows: TGTGCCAGCAGTTTGGGTGGTTTGCCCAATCAGCCCCAGCATTTT. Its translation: CASSLGGLPNQPQHF.

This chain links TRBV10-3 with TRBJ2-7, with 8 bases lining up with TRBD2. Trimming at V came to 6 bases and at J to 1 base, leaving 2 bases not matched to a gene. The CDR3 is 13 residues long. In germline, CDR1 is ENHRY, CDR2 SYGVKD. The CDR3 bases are TGTGCCATCAGCGGGAGGGGATCCTACGAGCAGTACTTC. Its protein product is CAISGRGSYEQYF.

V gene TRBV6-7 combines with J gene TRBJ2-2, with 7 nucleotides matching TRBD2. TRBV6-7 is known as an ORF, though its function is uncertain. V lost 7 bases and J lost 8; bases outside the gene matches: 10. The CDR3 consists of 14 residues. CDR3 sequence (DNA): TGTGCCAGCACCCGCGGGGGTAAATTGGGGGAGCTGTTTTTT. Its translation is CASTRGGKLGELFF.

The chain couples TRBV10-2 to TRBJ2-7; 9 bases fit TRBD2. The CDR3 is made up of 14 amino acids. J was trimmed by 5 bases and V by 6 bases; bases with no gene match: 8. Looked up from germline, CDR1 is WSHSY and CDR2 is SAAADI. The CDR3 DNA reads TGCGCCAGCAGGGCAGGGACTAGCCCCCACGAGCAGTACTTC. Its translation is CASRAGTSPHEQYF.